Listed below are T cell receptor beta chains from one sample, sequenced in a study of T-cell reconstitution after alpha-beta-depleted transplantation in children. TCRdb used MiXCR to reprocess the PCR reads, holding one entry per CDR3 protein. Seen here are a few hundred thousand distinct CDR3 sequences, around 13% observed once, and the top ten hold about 5.4%. The sequenced sample was PBMCs from the stem cell graft donor, obtained from the stem cell graft. Receptors originate from a human donor who donated a stem cell graft to a child with combined immunodeficiency. Each CDR3 is given with its conserved first and last residue. The D gene is left open where the match is weak. Expanded clones are given a class, and other clones once, few, many or no size at all.

J: TRBJ2-7
size: many
D: TRBD1
V: TRBV20-1
CDR3: CSAIIDQGQGYEQYF
DNA: TGCAGTGCTATTATCGATCAGGGACAGGGTTACGAGCAGTACTTC

J: TRBJ2-3
size: NA
D: NA
V: TRBV21-1
CDR3: CASSKVFRGSSTDTQYF
DNA: TGTGCCAGCAGCAAAGTTTTCCGGGGGTCTAGCACAGATACGCAGTATTTT

J: TRBJ2-7
size: many
D: NA
V: TRBV20-1
CDR3: CSASGVRNYEQYF
DNA: TGCAGTGCCTCAGGGGTGAGAAACTACGAGCAGTACTTC

J: TRBJ2-7
size: few
D: NA
V: TRBV7-2
CDR3: CASSLVVTGYSYEQYF
DNA: TGTGCCAGCAGCTTAGTTGTAACGGGCTACTCCTACGAGCAGTACTTC

J: TRBJ2-7
size: few
D: TRBD2
V: TRBV7-8
CDR3: CASSLEASGFYEQYF
DNA: TGTGCCAGCAGCTTAGAGGCTAGCGGCTTCTACGAGCAGTACTTC

J: TRBJ2-3
size: few
D: TRBD2
V: TRBV11-2
CDR3: CASSLDWGGLAGLIDTQYF
DNA: TGTGCCAGCAGCTTAGATTGGGGAGGACTAGCAGGATTGATAGATACGCAGTATTTT

J: TRBJ2-7
size: NA
D: TRBD2
V: TRBV15
CDR3: CATSGGLATEQYF
DNA: TGTGCCACCAGCGGGGGACTAGCGACCGAGCAGTACTTC

J: TRBJ2-2
size: NA
D: NA
V: TRBV12-3/TRBV12-4
CDR3: CASSFLDMNTGGLFF
DNA: TGTGCCAGCAGTTTTCTGGACATGAACACCGGGGGGCTGTTTTTT

J: TRBJ2-3
size: NA
D: NA
V: TRBV5-1
CDR3: CASSLTQAFFGQGTRLTVVDTQYF
DNA: NA

J: TRBJ1-5
size: NA
D: NA
V: TRBV29-1
CDR3: CSVVVVGQPQHF
DNA: TGCAGCGTTGTGGTGGTTGGTCAGCCCCAGCATTTT

J: TRBJ2-3
size: few
D: TRBD1
V: TRBV7-2
CDR3: CASSSDRVRGDTQYF
DNA: TGTGCCAGCAGCTCGGACAGGGTCCGGGGAGATACGCAGTATTTT

J: TRBJ2-5
size: few
D: NA
V: TRBV4-3
CDR3: CASSQDGKPFQETQYF
DNA: TGCGCCAGCAGCCAAGATGGTAAACCTTTCCAAGAGACCCAGTACTTC

J: TRBJ1-4
size: NA
D: TRBD1
V: TRBV12-3/TRBV12-4
CDR3: CASSSDRAGATNEKLFF
DNA: TGTGCCAGCAGTTCGGACAGGGCAGGGGCCACTAATGAAAAACTGTTTTTT

J: TRBJ2-7
size: NA
D: TRBD2
V: TRBV3-1
CDR3: CASSQDLLSSGTYEQYF
DNA: TGTGCCAGCAGCCAAGACCTACTGAGTAGCGGGACATACGAGCAGTACTTC

J: TRBJ2-7
size: NA
D: NA
V: TRBV6-5
CDR3: CASSYPPLNVGSYEQYF
DNA: TGTGCCAGCAGTTACCCACCCTTGAACGTTGGATCATACGAGCAGTACTTC

J: TRBJ1-4
size: few
D: NA
V: TRBV18
CDR3: CASSRNSGENEKLFF
DNA: TGTGCCAGCTCACGCAACTCGGGGGAGAATGAAAAACTGTTTTTT

J: TRBJ1-2
size: once
D: NA
V: TRBV18
CDR3: CASSPPRGLLSYGYTF
DNA: TGTGCCAGCTCACCACCTCGGGGCCTTCTCTCATATGGCTACACCTTC

J: TRBJ2-7
size: NA
D: NA
V: TRBV20-1
CDR3: CSARDPSRGPHEQYF
DNA: TGCAGTGCTAGAGATCCCAGCCGGGGGCCCCACGAGCAGTACTTC

J: TRBJ2-1
size: many
D: NA
V: TRBV5-1
CDR3: CASSLGNEQFF
DNA: TGTGCCAGCAGTTTAGGAAATGAGCAGTTCTTC

J: TRBJ2-7
size: NA
D: TRBD1
V: TRBV12-3/TRBV12-4
CDR3: CASRTRRTGESYEQYF
DNA: TGTGCCAGCAGAACCCGACGGACAGGAGAGTCCTACGAGCAGTACTTC

J: TRBJ2-2
size: NA
D: NA
V: TRBV6-2/TRBV6-3
CDR3: CASSLPPGRRTGELFF
DNA: TGTGCCAGCAGCTTACCTCCGGGGCGGCGCACCGGGGAGCTGTTTTTT

J: TRBJ2-1
size: NA
D: NA
V: TRBV29-1
CDR3: CSVEPDTVNEQFF
DNA: TGCAGCGTTGAACCGGACACCGTCAATGAGCAGTTCTTC

J: TRBJ2-3
size: few
D: NA
V: TRBV20-1
CDR3: CSALIELGTDTQYF
DNA: TGCAGTGCTCTAATCGAATTGGGCACAGATACGCAGTATTTT

J: TRBJ2-7
size: NA
D: TRBD1
V: TRBV5-4
CDR3: CASSSLLTGGSDEQYF
DNA: TGTGCCAGCAGCTCCCTCTTAACAGGGGGCAGCGACGAGCAGTACTTC

J: TRBJ1-4
size: NA
D: NA
V: TRBV9
CDR3: CASSTITGNEKLFF
DNA: TGTGCCAGCAGCACCATAACGGGTAATGAAAAACTGTTTTTT

J: TRBJ1-1
size: NA
D: NA
V: TRBV7-9
CDR3: CASSSQLNREAFF
DNA: TGTGCCAGCAGCTCCCAACTAAACAGGGAGGCTTTCTTT

J: TRBJ2-1
size: NA
D: TRBD1
V: TRBV11-3
CDR3: CASSPKGQGRNEQFF
DNA: TGTGCCAGCAGCCCCAAGGGACAGGGGAGAAATGAGCAGTTCTTC

J: TRBJ2-5
size: few
D: TRBD2
V: TRBV20-1
CDR3: CSAWGTTETQYF
DNA: TGCAGTGCTTGGGGGACTACAGAGACCCAGTACTTC